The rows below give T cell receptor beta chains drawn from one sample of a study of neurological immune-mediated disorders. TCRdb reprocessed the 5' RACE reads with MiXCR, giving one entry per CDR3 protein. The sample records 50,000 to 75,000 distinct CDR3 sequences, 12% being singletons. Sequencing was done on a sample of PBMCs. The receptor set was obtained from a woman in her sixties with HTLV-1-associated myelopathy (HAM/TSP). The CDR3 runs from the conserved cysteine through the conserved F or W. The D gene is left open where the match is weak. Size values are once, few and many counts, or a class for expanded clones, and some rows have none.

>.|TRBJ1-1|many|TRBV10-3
TGTGCCATCAGAGGGACGGGGATGAACACTGAAGCTTTCTTT
CAIRGTGMNTEAFF
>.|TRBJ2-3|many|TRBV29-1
TGCAGCGCCCGGGGTCGAAGGGGCTGGACAGATACGCAGTATTTT
CSARGRRGWTDTQYF
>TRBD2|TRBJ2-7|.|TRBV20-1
TGCAGTGCTACCGCGTCGGGGGGAGGGTCCTACGAGCAGTACTTC
CSATASGGGSYEQYF
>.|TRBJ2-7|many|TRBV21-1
TGTGCCAGCAGAAAGCGGCGGGAGTACTTC
CASRKRREYF
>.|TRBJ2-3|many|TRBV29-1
TGCAGCGTTACGACGGACAGCACAGATACGCAGTATTTT
CSVTTDSTDTQYF
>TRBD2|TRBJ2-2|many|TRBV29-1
TGCAGCGTTTCGGGACTAGCGGGAGTGGGCACCGGGGAGCTGTTTTTT
CSVSGLAGVGTGELFF
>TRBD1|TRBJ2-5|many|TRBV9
TGTGCCAGCAGCATGACCGGGACAGGGGATGTTAAGACCCAGTACTTC
CASSMTGTGDVKTQYF
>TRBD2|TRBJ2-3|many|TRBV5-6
TGTGCCAGCAGCTGGACGCAGACTAGCGGGAGAGGGACAGATACGCAGTATTTT
CASSWTQTSGRGTDTQYF
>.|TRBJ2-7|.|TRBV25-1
TGTGCCAGCATAGAATTTGGGGTCTCCTACGAGCAGTACTTC
CASIEFGVSYEQYF
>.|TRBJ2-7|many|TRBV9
TGTGCCAGCAGCCCGGGACGGGCCTACGAGCAGTACTTC
CASSPGRAYEQYF
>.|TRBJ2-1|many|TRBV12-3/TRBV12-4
TGTGCCAGCAGTTTAGATCGCAGGGAGCAGTTCTTC
CASSLDRREQFF
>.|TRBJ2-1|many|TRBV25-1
TGTGCCAGCAGTGAATACGGCAGGGGTCCAAATGAGCAGTTCTTC
CASSEYGRGPNEQFF
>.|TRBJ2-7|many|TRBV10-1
TGCGCCAGCAGTGAGAGGATAGGGAGCTCCTACGAGCAGTACTTC
CASSERIGSSYEQYF
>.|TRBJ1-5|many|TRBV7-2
TGTGCCAGCACCCGTAAGGCGGGGCAGCCCCAGCATTTT
CASTRKAGQPQHF
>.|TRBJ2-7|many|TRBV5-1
TGCGCCAGCAACCCAGGGAGCCCTTACTACGAGCAGTACTTC
CASNPGSPYYEQYF
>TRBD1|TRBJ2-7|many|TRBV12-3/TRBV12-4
TGTGCCAGCAGTTTTGAACCAGGGACAGGGGATGCCGAGCAGTACTTC
CASSFEPGTGDAEQYF
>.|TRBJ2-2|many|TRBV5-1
TGCGCCAGCAGCTTGCGGACAGAGACCACCGGGGAGCTGTTTTTT
CASSLRTETTGELFF
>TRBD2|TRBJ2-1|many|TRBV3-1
TGTGCCAGCAGCCCTCGGTGGGGGACTAGAAACGACAATGAGCAGTTCTTC
CASSPRWGTRNDNEQFF
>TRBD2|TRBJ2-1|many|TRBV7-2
TGTGCCAGCAGCTTGGGCGGGAGCATCTGGGATGAGCAGTTCTTC
CASSLGGSIWDEQFF
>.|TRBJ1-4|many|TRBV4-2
TGTGCCAGCAGCCAAGGGTTGAAAAAACTGTTTTTT
CASSQGLKKLFF
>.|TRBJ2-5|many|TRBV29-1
TGCAGCGTTGAACGGCTGGGCACCGAGACCCAGTACTTC
CSVERLGTETQYF
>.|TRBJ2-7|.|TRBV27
TGTGCCAGCAGTACTCTGACCGGGCTGATCTACGAGCAGTACTTC
CASSTLTGLIYEQYF
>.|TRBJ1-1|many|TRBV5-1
TGCGCCAGCAGCTTCGGACACCAGAACACTGAAGCTTTCTTT
CASSFGHQNTEAFF
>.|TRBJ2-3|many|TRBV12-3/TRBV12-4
TGTGCCAGCAGTTCAGAACGGCGGGAAAGCACAGATACGCAGTATTTT
CASSSERRESTDTQYF
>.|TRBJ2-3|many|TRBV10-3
TGTGCCATCAGTGAGTTTGACGTCACAGATACGCAGTATTTT
CAISEFDVTDTQYF